This T cell receptor (beta chain) stems from a study of post-analysis software for immune sequencing data. Whole-study results and caveats: Patients with multiple sclerosis recorded significantly lower normalized Chao1 diversity than controls, the study found. A few TRBV segments occurring more often in patients than controls included TRBV5-6, TRBV5-1 and TRBV20-1.

Notes on this clonotype: Its antigen remains unidentified.

Prepared libraries of TCR beta cDNA carried unique molecular identifiers. MiXCR, run by TCRdb on the PCR reads, gives a single entry per CDR3 protein. The data contain hundreds of thousands of distinct CDR3 sequences, more than 50% of them singletons. There are 13 residues in the CDR3. Germline values: CDR1 LGHDT, CDR2 YNNKEL (reference sequence). Trimming pared 2 bases from V and 5 bases from J, leaving 9 bases between. V and J are TRBV3-1 and TRBJ1-1; the D is unclear. This TCR came from a girl between 2 and 10 years old with multiple sclerosis. Material: blood. The CDR3 region has the DNA TGTGCCAGCAGCCAAACGATGGGAACTGAAGCTTTCTTT. As protein: CASSQTMGTEAFF.